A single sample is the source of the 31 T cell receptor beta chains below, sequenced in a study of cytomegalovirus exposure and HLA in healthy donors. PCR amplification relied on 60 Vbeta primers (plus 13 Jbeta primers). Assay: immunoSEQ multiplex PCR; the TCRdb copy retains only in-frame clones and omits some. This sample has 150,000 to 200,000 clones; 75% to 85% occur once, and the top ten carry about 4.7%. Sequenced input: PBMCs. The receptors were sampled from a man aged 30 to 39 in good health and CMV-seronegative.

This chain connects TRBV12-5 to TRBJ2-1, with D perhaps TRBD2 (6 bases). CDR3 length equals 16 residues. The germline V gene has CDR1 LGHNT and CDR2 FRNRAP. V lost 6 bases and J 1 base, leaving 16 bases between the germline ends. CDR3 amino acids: CASGPGLAPSYNEQFF. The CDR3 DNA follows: TGTGCTAGTGGCCCGGGGCTAGCGCCTTCCTACAATGAGCAGTTCTTC.

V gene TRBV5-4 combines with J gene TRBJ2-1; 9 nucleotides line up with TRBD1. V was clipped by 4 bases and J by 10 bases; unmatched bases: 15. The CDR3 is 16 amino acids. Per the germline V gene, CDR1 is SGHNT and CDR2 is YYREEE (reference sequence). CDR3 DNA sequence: TGTGCCAGCAGCCCCCTACCGGGACAGGGTATGAAGGAGCAGTTCTTC. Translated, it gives CASSPLPGQGMKEQFF.

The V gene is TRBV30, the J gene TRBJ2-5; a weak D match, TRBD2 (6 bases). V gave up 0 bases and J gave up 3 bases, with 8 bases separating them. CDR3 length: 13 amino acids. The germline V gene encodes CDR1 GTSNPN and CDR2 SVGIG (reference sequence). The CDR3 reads CAWSVGGKETQYF. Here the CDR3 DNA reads TGTGCCTGGAGTGTAGGCGGGAAAGAGACCCAGTACTTC.

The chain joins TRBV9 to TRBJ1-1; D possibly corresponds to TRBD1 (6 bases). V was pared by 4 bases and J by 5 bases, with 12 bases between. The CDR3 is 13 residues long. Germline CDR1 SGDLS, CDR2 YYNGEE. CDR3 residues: CASSRGIGTEAFF. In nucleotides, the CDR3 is TGTGCCAGCAGCAGGGGGATTGGTACTGAAGCTTTCTTT.

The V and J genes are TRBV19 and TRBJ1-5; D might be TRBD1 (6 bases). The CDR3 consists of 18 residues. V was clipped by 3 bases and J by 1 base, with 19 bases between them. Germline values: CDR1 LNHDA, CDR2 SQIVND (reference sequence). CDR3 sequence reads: CASSMTGVWVTSNQPQHF. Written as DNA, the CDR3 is TGTGCCAGTAGTATGACAGGAGTGTGGGTAACGAGCAATCAGCCCCAGCATTTT.

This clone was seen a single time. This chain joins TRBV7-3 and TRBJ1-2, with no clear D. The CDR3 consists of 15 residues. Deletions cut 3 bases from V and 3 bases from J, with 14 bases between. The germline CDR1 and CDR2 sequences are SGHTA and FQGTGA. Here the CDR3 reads CASSFGSGGHYGYTF. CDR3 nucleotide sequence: TGTGCCAGCAGCTTCGGATCAGGAGGACACTATGGCTACACCTTC.

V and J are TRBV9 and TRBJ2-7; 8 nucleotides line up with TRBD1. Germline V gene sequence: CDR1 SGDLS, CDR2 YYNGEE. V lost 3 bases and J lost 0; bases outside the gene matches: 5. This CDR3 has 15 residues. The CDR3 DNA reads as TGTGCCAGCAGCGCGACAGGGGCCGTCTCCTACGAGCAGTACTTC. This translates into CASSATGAVSYEQYF.

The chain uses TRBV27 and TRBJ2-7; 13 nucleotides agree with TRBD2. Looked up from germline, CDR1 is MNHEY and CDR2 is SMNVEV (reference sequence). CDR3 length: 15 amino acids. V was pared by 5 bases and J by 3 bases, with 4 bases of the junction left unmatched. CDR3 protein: CASSPRLAGGYEQYF. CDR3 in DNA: TGTGCCAGCAGTCCTCGACTAGCGGGGGGCTACGAGCAGTACTTC.

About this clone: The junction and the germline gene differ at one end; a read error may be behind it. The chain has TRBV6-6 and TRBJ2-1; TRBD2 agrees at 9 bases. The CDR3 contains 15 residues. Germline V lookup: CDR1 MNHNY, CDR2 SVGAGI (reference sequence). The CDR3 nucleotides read TGTGCCAGCATAGAGGCGGGGGGGCTTTACAGTGAGCAGTTCTTC. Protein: CASIEAGGLYSEQFF.

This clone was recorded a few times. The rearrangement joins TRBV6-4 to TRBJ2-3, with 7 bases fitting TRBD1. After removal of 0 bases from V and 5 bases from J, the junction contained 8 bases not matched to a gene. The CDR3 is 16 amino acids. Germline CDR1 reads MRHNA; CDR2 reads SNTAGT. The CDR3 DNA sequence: TGTGCCAGCAGTGACTCGAAAGGGGGCGGAGGAGATACGCAGTATTTT. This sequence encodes CASSDSKGGGGDTQYF.

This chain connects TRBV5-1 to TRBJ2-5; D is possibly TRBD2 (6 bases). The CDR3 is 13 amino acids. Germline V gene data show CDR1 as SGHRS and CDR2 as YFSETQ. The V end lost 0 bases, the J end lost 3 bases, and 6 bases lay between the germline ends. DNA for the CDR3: TGCGCCAGCAGCTTGGGGGGGGAAGAGACCCAGTACTTC. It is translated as CASSLGGEETQYF.

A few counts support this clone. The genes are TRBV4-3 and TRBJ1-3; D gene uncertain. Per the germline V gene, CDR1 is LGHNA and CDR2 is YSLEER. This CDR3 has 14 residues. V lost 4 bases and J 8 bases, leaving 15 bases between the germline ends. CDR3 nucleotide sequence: TGCGCCAGCAGCCTCCGAGGGCCCCAAGACACCATATATTTT. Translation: CASSLRGPQDTIYF.

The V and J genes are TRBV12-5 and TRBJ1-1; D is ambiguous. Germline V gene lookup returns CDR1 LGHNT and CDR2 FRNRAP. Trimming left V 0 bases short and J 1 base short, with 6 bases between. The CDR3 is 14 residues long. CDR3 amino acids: CASGLVIQNTEAFF. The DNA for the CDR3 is TGTGCTAGTGGTTTGGTAATACAGAACACTGAAGCTTTCTTT. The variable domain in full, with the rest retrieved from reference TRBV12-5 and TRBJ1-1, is DARVTQTPRHKVTEMGQEVTMRCQPILGHNTVFWYRQTMMQGLELLAYFRNRAPLDDSGMPKDRFSAEMPDATLATLKIQPSEPRDSAVYFCASGLVIQNTEAFFGQGTRLTVV.

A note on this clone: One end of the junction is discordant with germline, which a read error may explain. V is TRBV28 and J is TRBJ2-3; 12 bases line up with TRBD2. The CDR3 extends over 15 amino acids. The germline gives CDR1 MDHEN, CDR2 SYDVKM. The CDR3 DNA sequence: TGTGGCAGCCGTGCGACTAGCGGGGGAGCAGATACGCAGTATTTT. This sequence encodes CGSRATSGGADTQYF. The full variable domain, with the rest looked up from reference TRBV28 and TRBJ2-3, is DVKVTQSSRYLVKRTGEKVFLECVQDMDHENMFWYRQDPGLGLRLIYFSYDVKMKEKGDIPEGYSVSREKKERFSLILESASTNQTSMYLCGSRATSGGADTQYFGPGTRLTVL.

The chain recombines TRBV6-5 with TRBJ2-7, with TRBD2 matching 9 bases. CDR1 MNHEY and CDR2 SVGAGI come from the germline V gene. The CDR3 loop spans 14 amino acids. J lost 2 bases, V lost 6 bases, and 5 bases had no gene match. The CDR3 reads CASSQTSGPYEQYF. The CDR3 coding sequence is TGTGCCAGCAGCCAGACTAGCGGCCCCTACGAGCAGTACTTC.

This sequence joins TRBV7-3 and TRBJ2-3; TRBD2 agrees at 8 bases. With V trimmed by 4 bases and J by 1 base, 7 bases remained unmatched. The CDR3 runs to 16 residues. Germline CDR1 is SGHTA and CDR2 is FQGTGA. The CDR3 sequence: CASSSRAGVGTDTQYF. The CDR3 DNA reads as TGTGCCAGCAGCTCCAGAGCGGGGGTGGGCACAGATACGCAGTATTTT.

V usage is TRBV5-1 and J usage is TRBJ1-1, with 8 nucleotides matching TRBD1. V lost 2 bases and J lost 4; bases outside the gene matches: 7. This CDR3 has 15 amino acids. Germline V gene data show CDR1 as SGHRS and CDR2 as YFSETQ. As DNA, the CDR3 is TGCGCCAGCAGCTTTCAGGGGGCGACGAGCACTGAAGCTTTCTTT. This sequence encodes CASSFQGATSTEAFF.

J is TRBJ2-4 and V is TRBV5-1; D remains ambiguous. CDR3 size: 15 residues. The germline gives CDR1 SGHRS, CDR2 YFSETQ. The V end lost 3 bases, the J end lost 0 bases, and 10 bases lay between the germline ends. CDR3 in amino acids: CASSSKTLAKNIQYF. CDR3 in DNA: TGCGCCAGCAGCTCGAAAACTTTAGCCAAAAACATTCAGTACTTC. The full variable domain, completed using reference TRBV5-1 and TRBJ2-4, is KAGVTQTPRYLIKTRGQQVTLSCSPISGHRSVSWYQQTPGQGLQFLFEYFSETQRNKGNFPGRFSGRQFSNSRSEMNVSTLELGDSALYLCASSSKTLAKNIQYFGAGTRLSVL.

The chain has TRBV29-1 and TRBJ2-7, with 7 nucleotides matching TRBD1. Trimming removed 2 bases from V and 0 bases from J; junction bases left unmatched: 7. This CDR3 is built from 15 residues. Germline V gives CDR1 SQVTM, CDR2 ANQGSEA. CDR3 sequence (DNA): TGCAGCGTTGAAATGGTCGCAGGGGGCTCCTACGAGCAGTACTTC. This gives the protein CSVEMVAGGSYEQYF.

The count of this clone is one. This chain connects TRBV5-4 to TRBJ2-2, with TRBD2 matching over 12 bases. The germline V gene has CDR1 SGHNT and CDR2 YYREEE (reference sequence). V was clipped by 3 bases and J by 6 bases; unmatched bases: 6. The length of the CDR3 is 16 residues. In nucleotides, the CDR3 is TGTGCCAGCAGCTCGACTAGCGGGAGAGGGTCCGGGGAGCTGTTTTTT. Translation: CASSSTSGRGSGELFF.

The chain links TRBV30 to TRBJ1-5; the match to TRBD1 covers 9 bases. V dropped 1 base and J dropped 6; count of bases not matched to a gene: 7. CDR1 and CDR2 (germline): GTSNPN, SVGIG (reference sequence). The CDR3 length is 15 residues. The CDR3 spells CAWSAGQGFVQPQHF. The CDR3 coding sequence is TGTGCCTGGAGTGCGGGACAGGGTTTTGTTCAGCCCCAGCATTTT.

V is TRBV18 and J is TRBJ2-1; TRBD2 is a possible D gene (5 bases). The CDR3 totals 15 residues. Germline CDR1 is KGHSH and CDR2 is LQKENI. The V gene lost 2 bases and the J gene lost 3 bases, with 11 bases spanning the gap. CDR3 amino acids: CASSPARGIYNEQFF. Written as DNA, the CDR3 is TGTGCCAGCTCACCAGCCCGGGGTATCTACAATGAGCAGTTCTTC.

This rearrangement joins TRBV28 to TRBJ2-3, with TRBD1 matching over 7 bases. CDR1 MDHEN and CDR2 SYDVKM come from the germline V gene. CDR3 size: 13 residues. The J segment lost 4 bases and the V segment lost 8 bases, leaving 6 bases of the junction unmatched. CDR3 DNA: TGTGCCAGCCGGGACAGTGGGGCAGATACGCAGTATTTT. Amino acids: CASRDSGADTQYF.

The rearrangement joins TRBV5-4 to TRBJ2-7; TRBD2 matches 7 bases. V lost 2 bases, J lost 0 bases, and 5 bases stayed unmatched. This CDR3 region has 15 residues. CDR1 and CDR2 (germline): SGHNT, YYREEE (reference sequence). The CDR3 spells CASSFSAGSSYEQYF. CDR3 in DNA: TGTGCCAGCAGCTTTTCAGCGGGGAGCTCCTACGAGCAGTACTTC. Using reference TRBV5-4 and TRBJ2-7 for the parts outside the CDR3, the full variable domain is ETGVTQSPTHLIKTRGQQVTLRCSSQSGHNTVSWYQQALGQGPQFIFQYYREEENGRGNFPPRFSGLQFPNYSSELNVNALELDDSALYLCASSFSAGSSYEQYFGPGTRLTVT.

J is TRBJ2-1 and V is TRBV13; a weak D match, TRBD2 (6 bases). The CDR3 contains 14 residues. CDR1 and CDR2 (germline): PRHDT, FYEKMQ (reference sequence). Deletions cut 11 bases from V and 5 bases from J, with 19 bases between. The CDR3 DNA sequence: TGTGCCTCTAGAAGGGACTCGGGCCACAATGAGCAGTTCTTC. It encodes CASRRDSGHNEQFF.

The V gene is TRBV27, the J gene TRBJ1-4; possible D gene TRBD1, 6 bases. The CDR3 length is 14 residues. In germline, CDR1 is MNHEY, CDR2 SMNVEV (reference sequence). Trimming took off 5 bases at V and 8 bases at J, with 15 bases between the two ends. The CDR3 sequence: CASSNRALGEKLFF. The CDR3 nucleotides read TGTGCCAGCAGTAACAGGGCTCTCGGCGAAAAACTGTTTTTT.

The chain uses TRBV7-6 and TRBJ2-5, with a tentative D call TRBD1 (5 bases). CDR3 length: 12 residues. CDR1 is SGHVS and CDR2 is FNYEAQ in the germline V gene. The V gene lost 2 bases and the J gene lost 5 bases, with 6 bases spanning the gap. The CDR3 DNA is TGTGCCAGCAGCTTAAAGGGGGAGACCCAGTACTTC. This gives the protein CASSLKGETQYF.

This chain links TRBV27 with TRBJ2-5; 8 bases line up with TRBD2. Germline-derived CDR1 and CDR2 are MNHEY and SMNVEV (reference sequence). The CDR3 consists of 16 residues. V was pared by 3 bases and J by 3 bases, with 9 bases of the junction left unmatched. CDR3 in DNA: TGTGCCAGCAGTTTCGGACTAGCTGGTAGGAAAGAGACCCAGTACTTC. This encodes CASSFGLAGRKETQYF.

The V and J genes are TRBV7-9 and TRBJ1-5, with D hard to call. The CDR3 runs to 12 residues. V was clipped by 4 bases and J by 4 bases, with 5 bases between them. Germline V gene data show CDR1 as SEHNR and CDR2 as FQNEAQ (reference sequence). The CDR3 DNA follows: TGTGCCAGCAGCTCCATTAATCAGCCCCAGCATTTT. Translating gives CASSSINQPQHF.

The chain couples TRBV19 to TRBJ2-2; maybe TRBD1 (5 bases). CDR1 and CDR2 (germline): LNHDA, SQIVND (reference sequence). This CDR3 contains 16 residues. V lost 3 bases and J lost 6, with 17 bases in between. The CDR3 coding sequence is TGTGCCAGTAGTATTCTTAAGGGGTTAGGGGCCGGGGAGCTGTTTTTT. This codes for CASSILKGLGAGELFF.

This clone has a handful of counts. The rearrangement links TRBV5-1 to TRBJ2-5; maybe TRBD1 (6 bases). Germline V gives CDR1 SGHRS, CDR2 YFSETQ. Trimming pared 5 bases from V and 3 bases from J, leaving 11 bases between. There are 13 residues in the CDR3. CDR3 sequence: CASSFGQKETQYF. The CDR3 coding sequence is TGCGCCAGCAGTTTCGGACAGAAAGAGACCCAGTACTTC.